What follows describes a single T cell receptor beta chain. Its cognate antigen is unknown. Read sequence stops 3 residues before the CDR3 end, and the germline J gene provides the missing end. This entry comes from a study of Tregs in tolerant kidney transplant recipients. Overall study results and limits: Few patients were studied, so findings need validation in larger groups. Tregs expanded with activated donor B cells seemed most donor-specific. Donor-specific Treg expansion exceeded global Treg expansion in tolerant patients, suggesting antigen drive.

Clones were sequenced by immunoSEQ multiplex PCR, and TCRdb holds only the in-frame ones, with some missing. This table holds roughly 48,000 clones. CDR3 length: 15 residues. Germline assignment: CDR1 SGHTA and CDR2 FQGNSA. V was pared by 2 bases and J by 0 bases, with 1 base of the junction left unmatched. Thawed PBMCs were FACS-sorted into unstimulated CD4+CD25+CD127- regulatory T cells, CD4+CD25- non-regulatory cells, CD4 and CD8 cells. The sequence came from a human donor who received a combined kidney and bone marrow transplant. The sequencing used CD4+ T cells from blood, collected before the transplant. The J gene is TRBJ2-3, the V gene TRBV7-2; 8 bases match TRBD2. The CDR3 DNA, read in part, is TGTGCCAGCAGCTTATCGGGGGGGAGCACAGATACG. Translating gives CASSLSGGSTDT. The full CDR3 reads CASSLSGGSTDTQYF.